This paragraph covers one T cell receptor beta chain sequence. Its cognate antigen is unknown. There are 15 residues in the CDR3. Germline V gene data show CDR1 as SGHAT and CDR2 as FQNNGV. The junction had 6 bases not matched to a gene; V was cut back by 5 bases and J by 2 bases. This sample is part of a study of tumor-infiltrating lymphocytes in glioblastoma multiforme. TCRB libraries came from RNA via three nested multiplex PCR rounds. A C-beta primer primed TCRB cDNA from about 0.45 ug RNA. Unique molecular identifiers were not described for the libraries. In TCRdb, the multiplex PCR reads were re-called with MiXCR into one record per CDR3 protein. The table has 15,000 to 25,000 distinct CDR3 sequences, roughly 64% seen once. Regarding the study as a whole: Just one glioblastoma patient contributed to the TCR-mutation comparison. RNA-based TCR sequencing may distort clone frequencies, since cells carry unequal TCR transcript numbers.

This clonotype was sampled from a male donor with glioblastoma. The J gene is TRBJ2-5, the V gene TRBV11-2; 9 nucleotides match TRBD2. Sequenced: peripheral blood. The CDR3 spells CASSPNSGGQETQYF. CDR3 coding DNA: TGTGCCAGCAGCCCCAATAGCGGGGGTCAAGAGACCCAGTACTTC.